This T cell receptor (beta chain) was found in a study of blood T cell repertoires in COVID-19. Study details: Acute-phase and convalescent COVID-19 samples originated in the United States, Italy and Spain.

The CDR3 covers 15 residues. Germline V lookup: CDR1 MNHEY, CDR2 SMNVEV (reference sequence). V lost 3 bases and J lost 1, with 12 bases in between. Repertoires were generated with immunoSEQ multiplex PCR, while TCRdb's copy carries only in-frame clones and drops some. Among some 120,000 clones listed, 80% to 90% were seen once. The V call is TRBV27, the J call TRBJ1-1; no definite D call. The TCR originated in a human donor in a cohort sampled during active COVID-19. Sequenced input: peripheral blood. Here the CDR3 reads CASSFAWPGNTEAFF. The CDR3 nucleotides read TGTGCCAGCAGTTTTGCTTGGCCAGGGAACACTGAAGCTTTCTTT.